These T cell receptor beta chains were read from a single sample in a study of T cells in Graves' hyperthyroidism and ophthalmopathy. TCRdb redid the calling of the multiplex PCR reads with MiXCR, one entry per CDR3 protein. Among 530,000 or so distinct CDR3 sequences, roughly 24% were seen once, and the ten largest hold about 11%. Sequences were obtained from blood. The receptors shown here come from a woman aged 25 to 45 with Graves' ophthalmopathy. Both conserved end residues are part of each CDR3. The order of the fields is clone size, J gene, D gene, CDR3 length, V gene, CDR3 DNA, CDR3 protein. A D gene is named only where the DNA matches it firmly. Some rows mark clone size as missing; the rest say once, few, many or name a class of expanded clone.

size: many; J: TRBJ1-5; D: .; length: 15; V: TRBV12-3/TRBV12-4; DNA: TGTGCCAGCAGGGCCCGGGGGAATAGCAATCAGCCCCAGCATTTT; CDR3: CASRARGNSNQPQHF
size: few; J: TRBJ2-5; D: .; length: 15; V: TRBV7-9; DNA: TGTGCCAGCGCCCCCCGGGGCCAGCAAGGAGAGACCCAGTACTTC; CDR3: CASAPRGQQGETQYF
size: many; J: TRBJ1-2; D: .; length: 13; V: TRBV7-9; DNA: TGTGCCAGCAGCCTCCAGGGTGAAGGCGGCTACACCTTC; CDR3: CASSLQGEGGYTF
size: .; J: TRBJ1-2; D: TRBD1; length: 17; V: TRBV11-1; DNA: TGTGCCAGCAGCTTAGGTACAGGGGGCGCATCTAACTATGGCTACACCTTC; CDR3: CASSLGTGGASNYGYTF
size: .; J: TRBJ1-1; D: .; length: 14; V: TRBV2; DNA: TGTGCCAGCAGTGAAGGGGGTGGAGGGGCTGAAGCTTTCTTT; CDR3: CASSEGGGGAEAFF
size: many; J: TRBJ1-2; D: .; length: 15; V: TRBV19; DNA: TGTGCCAGTACCGCCGGACAGAGCTCTAACTATGGCTACACCTTC; CDR3: CASTAGQSSNYGYTF
size: .; J: TRBJ2-2; D: .; length: 14; V: TRBV9; DNA: TGTGCCAGCAGCCCAGTAGGGATGACCGGGGAGCTGTTTTTT; CDR3: CASSPVGMTGELFF
size: many; J: TRBJ2-7; D: TRBD2; length: 16; V: TRBV12-3/TRBV12-4; DNA: TGTGCCAGCAGTTTAGCGCGGGGGGAGTGGAGCTACGAGCAGTACTTC; CDR3: CASSLARGEWSYEQYF
size: many; J: TRBJ2-7; D: .; length: 12; V: TRBV5-1; DNA: TGTGCCAGCAGAAGGGACTCCTACGAGCAGTACTTC; CDR3: CASRRDSYEQYF
size: .; J: TRBJ2-7; D: .; length: 14; V: TRBV5-1; DNA: TGCGCCAGCAGCTTTGGTAGGACTAACTTCGAGCAGTACTTC; CDR3: CASSFGRTNFEQYF
size: many; J: TRBJ2-5; D: .; length: 14; V: TRBV7-2; DNA: TGTGCCAGCAGCTTAGTGGGGGGGCTAGAGACCCAGTACTTC; CDR3: CASSLVGGLETQYF
size: many; J: TRBJ1-1; D: .; length: 15; V: TRBV4-1; DNA: TGCGCCAGCAGCCCACACGGACATCTTAACACTGAAGCTTTCTTT; CDR3: CASSPHGHLNTEAFF
size: .; J: TRBJ1-1; D: TRBD1; length: 12; V: TRBV2; DNA: TGTGCCAGCAGATTAACAGGGGTAGAAGCTTTCTTT; CDR3: CASRLTGVEAFF
size: few; J: TRBJ1-1; D: .; length: 15; V: TRBV30; DNA: TGTGCCTGGAGTGATTGGGACACCTGGAACACTGAAGCTTTCTTT; CDR3: CAWSDWDTWNTEAFF
size: many; J: TRBJ2-4; D: TRBD1; length: 14; V: TRBV18; DNA: TGTGCCAGCTCACTCCAGGGGGCTGAAAACATTCAGTACTTC; CDR3: CASSLQGAENIQYF
size: .; J: TRBJ2-2; D: TRBD2; length: 17; V: TRBV2; DNA: TGTGCCAGCAGTCCCTTACCTAGCGGGGGGTCCACCGGGGAGCTGTTTTTT; CDR3: CASSPLPSGGSTGELFF
size: .; J: TRBJ2-5; D: .; length: 13; V: TRBV18; DNA: TGTGCCAGCTCACCCGGACAGCCAGGGGCCCAGTACTTC; CDR3: CASSPGQPGAQYF
size: .; J: TRBJ2-7; D: .; length: 12; V: TRBV28; DNA: TGTGCCGCCCGGGTCCCGGCCTACGAGCAGTACTTC; CDR3: CAARVPAYEQYF
size: .; J: TRBJ2-4; D: .; length: 14; V: TRBV5-6; DNA: TGTGCCAGCAGCTCGGCGGGGAGACCGAACATTAAGTACTTC; CDR3: CASSSAGRPNIKYF
size: few; J: TRBJ2-3; D: .; length: 14; V: TRBV7-8; DNA: TGTGCCAGCAGCCCCCGGACAGTCACAGATACGCAGTATTTT; CDR3: CASSPRTVTDTQYF
size: many; J: TRBJ1-5; D: .; length: 12; V: TRBV12-3/TRBV12-4; DNA: TGTGCCAGCAGTTCTACAGATCAGCCCCAGCATTTT; CDR3: CASSSTDQPQHF
size: .; J: TRBJ2-5; D: .; length: 11; V: TRBV7-9; DNA: TGTGCCAGCAGCTCCGCCCAGACCCAGTACTTC; CDR3: CASSSAQTQYF
size: .; J: TRBJ1-1; D: .; length: 12; V: TRBV11-2; DNA: TGTGCCAGCAACGTCGCGGGCTCTGATGCTTTCTTT; CDR3: CASNVAGSDAFF
size: few; J: TRBJ1-2; D: .; length: 14; V: TRBV20-1; DNA: TGCAGTGCTAGTTTTGGTATTGGTAACTATGGCTACACCTTC; CDR3: CSASFGIGNYGYTF
size: .; J: TRBJ2-7; D: .; length: 12; V: TRBV10-3; DNA: TGTGCCATCAGGGGGTTGACCTACGAGCAGTACTTC; CDR3: CAIRGLTYEQYF
size: many; J: TRBJ2-7; D: .; length: 13; V: TRBV9; DNA: TGTGCCAGCAGCGTAGCTAACGGCTACGAGCAGTACTTC; CDR3: CASSVANGYEQYF
size: many; J: TRBJ2-7; D: .; length: 15; V: TRBV6-1; DNA: TGTGCCAGCAGTGAACGGGACGGCGACTCCTACGAGCAGTACTTC; CDR3: CASSERDGDSYEQYF
size: few; J: TRBJ2-2; D: TRBD2; length: 17; V: TRBV3-1; DNA: TGTGCCAGCAGCCCCTCTAGCGGGGGGCGATACACCGGGGAGCTGTTTTTT; CDR3: CASSPSSGGRYTGELFF
size: .; J: TRBJ2-5; D: .; length: 15; V: TRBV7-9; DNA: TGTGCCAGCAGCTTAGTGGCGAATTTTCAAGAGACCCAGTACTTC; CDR3: CASSLVANFQETQYF
size: many; J: TRBJ1-1; D: TRBD1; length: 16; V: TRBV16; DNA: TGTGCCAGCAGCCAAGGGACAGGCGAACCCCTCACTGAAGCTTTCTTT; CDR3: CASSQGTGEPLTEAFF
size: many; J: TRBJ2-7; D: .; length: 16; V: TRBV24-1; DNA: TGTGCCACCAGTGACCCTTGGGGGGTGAGCCCCTACGAGCAGTACTTC; CDR3: CATSDPWGVSPYEQYF
size: many; J: TRBJ1-1; D: .; length: 14; V: TRBV14; DNA: TGTGCCAGCAGCCCCCGACAGTTGGCCACTGAAGCTTTCTTT; CDR3: CASSPRQLATEAFF
size: many; J: TRBJ1-5; D: .; length: 15; V: TRBV19; DNA: TGTGCCAGTAGTATGCTGGGCAGGGATGGTCAGCCCCAGCATTTT; CDR3: CASSMLGRDGQPQHF
size: many; J: TRBJ1-2; D: .; length: 11; V: TRBV20-1; DNA: TGCAGTGCTAGAGGGGGGGGTGGCTACACCTTC; CDR3: CSARGGGGYTF
size: many; J: TRBJ2-7; D: .; length: 15; V: TRBV12-3/TRBV12-4; DNA: TGTGCCAGCAGCCGGAGGAGCACAAGCTCCTACGAGCAGTACTTC; CDR3: CASSRRSTSSYEQYF